This T cell receptor (beta chain) was obtained from a study of CD8 T cells in ankylosing spondylitis. Study-level points and caveats: Made up of about eight highly homologous variants, a TCR beta motif appeared characteristic of ankylosing spondylitis blood.

The CDR3 is 17 residues long. With V trimmed by 5 bases and J by 1 base, 11 bases remained unmatched. Germline V CDR1 and CDR2: SGHNT, YENEEA. TCRdb re-analysed the 5' RACE reads in MiXCR, keeping a single row per CDR3 protein. The sample contains roughly 370,000 distinct CDR3 sequences, around 20% of which appear only once. With regard to this clonotype: The antigen is unknown.

This TCR was recovered from a male donor with ankylosing spondylitis. The sequencing sample was made of blood, either unsorted or a sorted T cell fraction (not recorded which). The V call is TRBV11-3, the J call TRBJ2-7, with 10 bases aligning to TRBD2. CDR3 amino acids: CASSHGSSGRRSYEQYF. The CDR3 DNA reads as TGTGCCAGCAGCCACGGGTCTAGCGGGAGACGGTCCTACGAGCAGTACTTC.